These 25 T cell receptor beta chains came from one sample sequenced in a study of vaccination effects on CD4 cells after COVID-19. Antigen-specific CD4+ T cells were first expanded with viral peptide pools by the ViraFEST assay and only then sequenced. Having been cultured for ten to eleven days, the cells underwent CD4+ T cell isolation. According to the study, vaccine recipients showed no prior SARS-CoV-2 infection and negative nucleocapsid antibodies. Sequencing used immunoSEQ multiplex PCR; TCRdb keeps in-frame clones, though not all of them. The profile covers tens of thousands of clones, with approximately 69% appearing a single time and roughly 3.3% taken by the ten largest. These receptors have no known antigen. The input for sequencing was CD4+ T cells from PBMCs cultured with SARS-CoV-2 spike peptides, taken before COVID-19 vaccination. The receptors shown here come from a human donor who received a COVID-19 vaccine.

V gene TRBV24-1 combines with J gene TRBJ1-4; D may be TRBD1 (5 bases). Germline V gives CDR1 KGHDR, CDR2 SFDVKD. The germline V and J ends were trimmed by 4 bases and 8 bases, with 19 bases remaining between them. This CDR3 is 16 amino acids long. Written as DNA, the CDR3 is TGTGCCACCAGTGACCCCGCCGTGGGGCAGGGAGAAAAACTGTTTTTT. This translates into CATSDPAVGQGEKLFF.

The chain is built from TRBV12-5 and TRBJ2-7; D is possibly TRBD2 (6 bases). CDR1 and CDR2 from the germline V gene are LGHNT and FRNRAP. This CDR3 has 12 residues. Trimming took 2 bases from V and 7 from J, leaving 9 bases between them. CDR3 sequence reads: CASGLTLAEQYF. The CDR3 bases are TGTGCTAGTGGTTTGACGCTAGCGGAGCAGTACTTC.

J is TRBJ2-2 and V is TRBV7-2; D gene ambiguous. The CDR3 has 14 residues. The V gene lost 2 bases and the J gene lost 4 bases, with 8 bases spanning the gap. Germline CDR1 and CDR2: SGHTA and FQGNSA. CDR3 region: CASSLSGSTGELFF. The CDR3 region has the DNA TGTGCCAGCAGCTTATCCGGAAGCACCGGGGAGCTGTTTTTT.

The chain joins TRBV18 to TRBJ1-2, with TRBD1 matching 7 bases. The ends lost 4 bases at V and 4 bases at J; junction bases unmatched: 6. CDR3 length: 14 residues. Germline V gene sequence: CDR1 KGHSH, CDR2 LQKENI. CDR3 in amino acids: CASSRDRASYGYTF. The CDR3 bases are TGTGCCAGCTCACGCGACAGGGCTAGCTATGGCTACACCTTC.

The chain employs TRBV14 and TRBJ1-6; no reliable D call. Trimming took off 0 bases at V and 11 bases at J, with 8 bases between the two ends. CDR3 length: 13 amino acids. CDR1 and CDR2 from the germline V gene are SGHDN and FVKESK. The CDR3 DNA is TGTGCCAGCAGCCAAGATACCAGGACACCCCTCCACTTT. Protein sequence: CASSQDTRTPLHF.

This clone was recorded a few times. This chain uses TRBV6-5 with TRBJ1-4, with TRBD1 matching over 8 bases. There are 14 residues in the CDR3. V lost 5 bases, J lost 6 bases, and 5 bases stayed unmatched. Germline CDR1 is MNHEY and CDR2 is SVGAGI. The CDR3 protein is CASSQGARYEKLFF. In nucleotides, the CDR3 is TGTGCCAGCAGTCAGGGGGCTCGATATGAAAAACTGTTTTTT.

DNA for the CDR3: TGTGCCAGCAGCCAAGATGGCAGCGACACAGATACGCAGTATTTT. Translating it yields CASSQDGSDTDTQYF. The V and J genes are TRBV14 and TRBJ2-3; D call uncertain. Germline V gene data show CDR1 as SGHDN and CDR2 as FVKESK. Trimming pared 0 bases from V and 2 bases from J, leaving 9 bases between. This CDR3 is 15 amino acids long.

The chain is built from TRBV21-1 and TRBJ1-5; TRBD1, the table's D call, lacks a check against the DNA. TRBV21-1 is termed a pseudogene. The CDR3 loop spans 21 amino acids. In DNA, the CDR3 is TGTGCCAGCAGCAAAGACAGGGGAGGATCCCCGGCCCCTATTAGCAATCAGCCCCAGCATTTT. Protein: CASSKDRGGSPAPISNQPQHF.

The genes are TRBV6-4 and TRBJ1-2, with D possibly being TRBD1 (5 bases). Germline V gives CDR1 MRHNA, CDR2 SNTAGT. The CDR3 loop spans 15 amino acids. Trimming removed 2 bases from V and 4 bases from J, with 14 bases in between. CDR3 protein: CASSDAAGGGYGYTF. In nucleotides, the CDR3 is TGTGCCAGCAGTGACGCCGCGGGGGGTGGCTATGGCTACACCTTC.

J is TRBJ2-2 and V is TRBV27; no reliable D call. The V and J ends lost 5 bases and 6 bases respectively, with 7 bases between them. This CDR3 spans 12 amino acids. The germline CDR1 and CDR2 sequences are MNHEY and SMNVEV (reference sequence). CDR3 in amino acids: CASSVRSGELFF. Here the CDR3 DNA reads TGTGCCAGCAGTGTCAGGTCCGGGGAGCTGTTTTTT.

As DNA, the CDR3 is TGTGCCAGCAGCGAAAATGGCGGGTTGAAGGTTGAGCAGTACTTC. Translating gives CASSENGGLKVEQYF. The chain is built from TRBV7-8 and TRBJ2-7; D perhaps matches TRBD2 (5 bases). Germline-derived CDR1 and CDR2 are SGHVS and FQNEAQ. The CDR3 length is 15 residues. V shed 5 bases and J shed 7 bases, with 21 bases lying between them.

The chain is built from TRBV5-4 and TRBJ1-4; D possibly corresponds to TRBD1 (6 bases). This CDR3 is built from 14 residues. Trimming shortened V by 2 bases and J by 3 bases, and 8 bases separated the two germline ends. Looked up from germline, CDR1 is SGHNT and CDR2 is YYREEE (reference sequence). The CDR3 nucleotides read TGTGCCAGCAGCTTTGAGGGGGCTAATGAAAAACTGTTTTTT. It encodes CASSFEGANEKLFF.

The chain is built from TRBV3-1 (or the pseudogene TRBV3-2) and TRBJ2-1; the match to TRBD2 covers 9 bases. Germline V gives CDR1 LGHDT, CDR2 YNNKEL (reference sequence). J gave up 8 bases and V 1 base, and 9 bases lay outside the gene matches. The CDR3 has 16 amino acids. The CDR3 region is CASSQGGLAGVDEQFF. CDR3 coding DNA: TGTGCCAGCAGCCAAGGTGGGTTAGCGGGAGTGGATGAGCAGTTCTTC.

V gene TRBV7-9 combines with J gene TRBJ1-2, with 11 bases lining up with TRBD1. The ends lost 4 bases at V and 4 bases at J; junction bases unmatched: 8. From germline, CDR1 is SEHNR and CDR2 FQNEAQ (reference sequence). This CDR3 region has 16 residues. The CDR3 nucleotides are TGTGCCAGCAGCTCCGGACAGGGGGCGCTTGGCTATGGCTACACCTTC. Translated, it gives CASSSGQGALGYGYTF.

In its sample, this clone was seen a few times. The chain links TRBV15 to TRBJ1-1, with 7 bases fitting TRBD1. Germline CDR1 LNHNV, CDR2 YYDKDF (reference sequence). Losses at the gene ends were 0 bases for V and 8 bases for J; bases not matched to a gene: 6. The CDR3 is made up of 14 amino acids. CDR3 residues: CATSRDRGTEEAFF. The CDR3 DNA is TGTGCCACCAGCAGAGATAGGGGGACAGAAGAAGCTTTCTTT.

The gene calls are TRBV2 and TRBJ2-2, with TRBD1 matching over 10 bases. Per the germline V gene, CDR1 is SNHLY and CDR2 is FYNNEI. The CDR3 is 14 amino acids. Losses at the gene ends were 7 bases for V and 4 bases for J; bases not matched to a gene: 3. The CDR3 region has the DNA TGTGCCAGCAACTGGGACAGGGGCACCGGGGAGCTGTTTTTT. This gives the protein CASNWDRGTGELFF. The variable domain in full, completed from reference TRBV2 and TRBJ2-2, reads EPEVTQTPSHQVTQMGQEVILRCVPISNHLYFYWYRQILGQKVEFLVSFYNNEISEKSEIFDDQFSVERPDGSNFTLKIRSTKLEDSAMYFCASNWDRGTGELFFGEGSRLTVL.

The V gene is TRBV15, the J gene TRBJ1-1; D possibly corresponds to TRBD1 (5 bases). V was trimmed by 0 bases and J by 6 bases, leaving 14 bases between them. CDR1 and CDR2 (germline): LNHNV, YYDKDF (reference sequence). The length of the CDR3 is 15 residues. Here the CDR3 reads CATSRDRGGGAEAFF. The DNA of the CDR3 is TGTGCCACCAGCAGAGATCGGGGCGGGGGGGCTGAAGCTTTCTTT. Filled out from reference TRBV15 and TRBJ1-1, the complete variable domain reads DAMVIQNPRYQVTQFGKPVTLSCSQTLNHNVMYWYQQKSSQAPKLLFHYYDKDFNNEADTPDNFQSRRPNTSFCFLDIRSPGLGDTAMYLCATSRDRGGGAEAFFGQGTRLTVV.

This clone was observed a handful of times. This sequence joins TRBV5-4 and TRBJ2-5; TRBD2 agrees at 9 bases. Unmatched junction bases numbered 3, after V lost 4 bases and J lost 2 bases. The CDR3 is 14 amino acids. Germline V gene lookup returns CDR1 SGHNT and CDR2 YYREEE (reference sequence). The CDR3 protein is CASSPGLAQETQYF. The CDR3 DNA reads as TGTGCCAGCAGCCCCGGACTAGCGCAAGAGACCCAGTACTTC. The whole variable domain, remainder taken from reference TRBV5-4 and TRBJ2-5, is ETGVTQSPTHLIKTRGQQVTLRCSSQSGHNTVSWYQQALGQGPQFIFQYYREEENGRGNFPPRFSGLQFPNYSSELNVNALELDDSALYLCASSPGLAQETQYFGPGTRLLVL.

CDR3: CASSRSRNEQFF. The CDR3 region has the DNA TGTGCCAGCAGCCGCAGCAGGAATGAGCAGTTCTTC. J is TRBJ2-1 and V is TRBV11-2; D unresolved. Germline V gene sequence: CDR1 SGHAT, CDR2 FQNNGV. The CDR3 loop spans 12 amino acids. The V and J ends lost 5 bases and 7 bases respectively, with 9 bases between them.

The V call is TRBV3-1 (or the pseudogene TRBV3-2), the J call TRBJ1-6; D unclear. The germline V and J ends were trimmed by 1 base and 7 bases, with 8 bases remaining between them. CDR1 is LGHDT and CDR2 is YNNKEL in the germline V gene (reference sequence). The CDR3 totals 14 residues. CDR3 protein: CASSQVQGNSPLHF. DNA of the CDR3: TGTGCCAGCAGCCAAGTTCAAGGGAATTCACCCCTCCACTTT.

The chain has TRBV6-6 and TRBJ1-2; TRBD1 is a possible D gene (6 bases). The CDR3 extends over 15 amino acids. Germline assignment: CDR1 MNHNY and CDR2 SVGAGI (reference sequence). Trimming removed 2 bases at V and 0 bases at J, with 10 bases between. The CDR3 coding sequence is TGTGCCAGCAGTTACGACAGGAACACTAACTATGGCTACACCTTC. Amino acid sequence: CASSYDRNTNYGYTF.

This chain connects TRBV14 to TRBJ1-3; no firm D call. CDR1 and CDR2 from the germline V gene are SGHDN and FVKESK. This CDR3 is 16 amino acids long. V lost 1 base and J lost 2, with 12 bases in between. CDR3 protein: CASSQAFGRTGNTIYF. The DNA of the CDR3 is TGTGCCAGCAGCCAAGCTTTCGGACGAACTGGAAACACCATATATTTT.

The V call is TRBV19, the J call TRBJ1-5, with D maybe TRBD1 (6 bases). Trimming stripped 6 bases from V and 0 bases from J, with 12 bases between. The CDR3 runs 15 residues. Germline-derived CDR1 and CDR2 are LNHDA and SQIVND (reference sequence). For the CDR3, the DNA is TGTGCCAGTAGGCCGGACAGATATAGCAATCAGCCCCAGCATTTT. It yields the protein CASRPDRYSNQPQHF.

The CDR3 protein is CASSLAGFGNQPQHF. The CDR3 nucleotides read TGTGCCAGCAGCTTGGCCGGGTTTGGCAATCAGCCCCAGCATTTT. The chain carries TRBV5-6 and TRBJ1-5, with D unclear. Trimming stripped 0 bases from V and 2 bases from J, with 9 bases between. CDR3 length: 15 residues. The germline gives CDR1 SGHDT, CDR2 YYEEEE. Using reference TRBV5-6 and TRBJ1-5 for the parts outside the CDR3, the full variable domain is DAGVTQSPTHLIKTRGQQVTLRCSPKSGHDTVSWYQQALGQGPQFIFQYYEEEERQRGNFPDRFSGHQFPNYSSELNVNALLLGDSALYLCASSLAGFGNQPQHFGDGTRLSIL.

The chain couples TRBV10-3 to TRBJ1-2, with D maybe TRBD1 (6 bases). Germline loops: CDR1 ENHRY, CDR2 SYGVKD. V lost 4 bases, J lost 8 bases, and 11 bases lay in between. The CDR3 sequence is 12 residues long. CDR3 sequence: CAISASGEGYTF. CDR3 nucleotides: TGTGCCATCAGTGCATCAGGGGAAGGCTACACCTTC.